This T cell receptor beta chain was sequenced in a study of T cell responses to AZD1222 COVID-19 vaccine (dated by TCRdb to the early 2020s). Regarding the complete study: A total of 233 trial participants underwent TCR sequencing, of whom more than 200 had received two doses of AZD1222 and some 26 had received two doses of the MenACWY control vaccine. Trial participants were enrolled by age into 18-55, 56-69 and 70-plus year subgroups, with approximately 150, 28 and 58 TCR-sequenced participants respectively. Paper-wide results and their limitations: The 56-69-year group was small, and its depth increase did not reach significance, likely because of low power. Because no samples from the day 14 peak response were available, repertoires could be characterized only after the peak T cell response. Reportedly, close to half of the unique spike-specific TCRs recognized epitopes lying outside the regions that are mutated in the B.1.351 and B.1.1.7 variants. CD4 TCRs associated with the vaccine covered the entire spike protein, and the dominant responses were in regions 160-218 and 743-854. Conclusions about previously exposed vaccinees are limited because only five or six AZD1222 recipients were SARS-CoV-2 seropositive at baseline. Participants were mostly white British and included more females than males, and it was suggested by the authors that clonal diversity may have been underestimated. After two AZD1222 doses, spike-specific TCR breadth and depth were significantly higher than at day 0 and than in MenACWY recipients.

The time point tag for this specimen amounts to: about 28 days (+/-7) after the second vaccine dose. Because spike-specific TCR depth and breadth did not differ between the two schedules, AZD1222 recipients who got a second dose at roughly 4 weeks were pooled with those who got a second dose at roughly 12 weeks. The vaccinee samples were drawn from two UK trials, COV001 and COV002, one of which was a single-blind randomized controlled phase 2/3 trial testing AZD1222 (ChAdOx1 nCoV-19) in healthy adults. For TCRbeta chain sequencing, PBMC samples were collected from trial participants at day 0 and at day 28 after the second dose. CDR1 and CDR2 were assigned from the germline V gene as LGHNA and YNFKEQ. Spanning cysteine to phenylalanine, the CDR3 consists of 16 amino acids. The only DNA kept is the CDR3, 48 bases in frame from the first base. V loses 0 bases, J loses 1 base, and the germline ends lie 7 bases apart.

Regarding this clone: No cognate antigen has been identified for it. No per-base quality is available; no much larger clone lies one base away.

The CDR3 regions of human TCRbeta chains were analyzed by immunosequencing. The original pipeline was this. TCRs in the repertoires were matched against a reference library of SARS-CoV-2-specific TCRs that had been generated with the MIRA antigen-specificity platform. Breadth was defined as the fraction of unique TCRs that were SARS-CoV-2-associated. Depth was defined as the fraction of total T cells that were SARS-CoV-2-associated. Using the MIRA data, each spike-specific TCR was assigned both to the spike region to which the TCR was reactive and to a CD4 or CD8 class. Log10-transformed breadth and depth values were compared by one-way ANOVA with Sidak's multiple comparisons tests. Held by TCRdb, this immuneACCESS table contains in-frame sequences only and omits some clones. Under half of the omission traces to an unresolved V gene where checked; the cause of the rest is unknown. V and J calls and clone size are given by that table; D and trimming were obtained from the DNA. A total of 120,000 or so clones appear in this sample, more than 85% of them only once. The top ten hold around 5% of the sample.

The sample was peripheral blood, taken 28 days after the second AZD1222 dose. The TCR was taken from an adult who received the AZD1222 COVID-19 vaccine. Recombination joined TRBV4-2 with TRBJ2-6; the D gene assignment is ambiguous. CDR3 sequence: CASSQDITSGANVLTF. The sequence in DNA is TGTGCCAGCAGCCAAGATATTACATCTGGGGCCAACGTCCTGACTTTC.